This TCR beta chain was sequenced in a study of blood T cells in healthy people across ages. Study-wide points: Compared with aged donors, long-lived donors showed fewer expanded clones, suggesting selection.

This clonotype has only a few counts. Its antigen is currently unknown. Then a second PCR, running roughly 7 to 11 cycles, was carried out with a sample-barcoded 5' primer and a J-beta primer mix. TCRdb reprocessed the 5' RACE reads with MiXCR, giving one entry per CDR3 protein. This repertoire shows around 800,000 distinct CDR3 sequences, under 30% found once; its top ten account for about 3%. These data were likewise used in another study, on T cells of mothers and their children. That investigation notes: Each child contributed about 3 million TCR beta CDR3 reads, while each mother contributed over 9.5 million.

The source material was blood. This receptor was obtained from a boy between 10 and 17 years old in good health.

CDR3 nucleotides: TGCGCCAGCAGCTCCCGGGACAGGGATTTAAAAAACATTCAGTACTTC. Amino acid sequence: CASSSRDRDLKNIQYF. The rearrangement uses TRBV5-1 and TRBJ2-4; TRBD1 matches 9 bases. Germline V gene lookup returns CDR1 SGHRS and CDR2 YFSETQ. The J segment lost 4 bases and the V segment lost 3 bases, leaving 8 bases of the junction unmatched. The CDR3 loop spans 16 amino acids.